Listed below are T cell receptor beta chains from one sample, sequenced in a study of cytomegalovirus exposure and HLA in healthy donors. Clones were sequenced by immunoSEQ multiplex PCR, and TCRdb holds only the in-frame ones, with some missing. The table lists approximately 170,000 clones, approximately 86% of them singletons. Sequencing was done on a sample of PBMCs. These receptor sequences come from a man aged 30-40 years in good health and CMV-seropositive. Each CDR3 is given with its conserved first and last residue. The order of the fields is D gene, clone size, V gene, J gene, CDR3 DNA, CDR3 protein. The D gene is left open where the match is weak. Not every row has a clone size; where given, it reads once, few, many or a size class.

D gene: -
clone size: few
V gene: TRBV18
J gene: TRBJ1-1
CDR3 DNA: TGTGCCAGCTCACCCGACAGCTCTTCCTGTACATTT
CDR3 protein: CASSPDSSSCTF

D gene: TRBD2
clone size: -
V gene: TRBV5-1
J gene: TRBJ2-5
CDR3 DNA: TGCGCCAGCAGCTTGGGGGTAGCGGGGGGGCAAACGGAGACCCAGTACTTC
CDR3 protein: CASSLGVAGGQTETQYF

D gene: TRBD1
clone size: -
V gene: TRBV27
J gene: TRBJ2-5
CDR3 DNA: TGTGCCAGCAGTTACGGACAGGGTAAAGCGGAGACCCAGTACTTC
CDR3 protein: CASSYGQGKAETQYF

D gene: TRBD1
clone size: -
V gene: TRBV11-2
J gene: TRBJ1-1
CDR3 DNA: TGTGCCAGCAGCTTAGGACAGGGTGGATTGAACACTGAAGCTTTCTTT
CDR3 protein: CASSLGQGGLNTEAFF

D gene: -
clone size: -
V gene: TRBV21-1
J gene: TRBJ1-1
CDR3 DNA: TGTGCCAGCACCATCCGGGACAAAGTCATGAACACTGAAGCTTTCTTT
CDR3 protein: CASTIRDKVMNTEAFF

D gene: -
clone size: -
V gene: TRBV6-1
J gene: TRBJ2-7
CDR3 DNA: TGTGCCAGCAGTGAAAACGGCTACGAGCAGTACTTC
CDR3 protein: CASSENGYEQYF

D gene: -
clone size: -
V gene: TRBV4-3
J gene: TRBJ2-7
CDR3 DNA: TGCGCCAGCAGCCAGGGGGGGCGGCCTGGGGAGCAGTACTTC
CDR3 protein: CASSQGGRPGEQYF

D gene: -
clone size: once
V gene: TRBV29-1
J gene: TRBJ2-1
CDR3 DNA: TGCAGCGTTGCTGAGGGATCCTACAATGAGCAGTTCTTC
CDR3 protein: CSVAEGSYNEQFF

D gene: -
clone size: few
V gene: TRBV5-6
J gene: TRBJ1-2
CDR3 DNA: TGTGCCAGCAGCTCCGCCCGACAGTATAACTATGGCTACACCTTC
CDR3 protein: CASSSARQYNYGYTF

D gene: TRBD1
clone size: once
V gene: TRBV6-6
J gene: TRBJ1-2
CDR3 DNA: TGTGCCAGCAGTTATGACAGGGGGACGTATGGCTACACCTTC
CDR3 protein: CASSYDRGTYGYTF

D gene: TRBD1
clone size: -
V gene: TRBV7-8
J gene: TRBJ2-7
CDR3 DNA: TGTGCCAGCAGCTTAGATTTTGACAGGGGGTTCCCCTACGAGCAGTACTTC
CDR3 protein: CASSLDFDRGFPYEQYF

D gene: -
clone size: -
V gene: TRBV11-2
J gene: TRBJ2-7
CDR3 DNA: TGTGCCAGCAGCGGGGTCCGGGTACTAGCCCCTAGCTCCTACGAGCAGTACTTC
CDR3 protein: CASSGVRVLAPSSYEQYF

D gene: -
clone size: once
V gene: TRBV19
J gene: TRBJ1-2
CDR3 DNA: TGTGCCAGTAGTACACCCGGGAGCAATAACTATGGCTACACCTTC
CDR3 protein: CASSTPGSNNYGYTF

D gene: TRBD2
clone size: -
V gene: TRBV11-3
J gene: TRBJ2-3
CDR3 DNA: TGTGCCAGCAGCTTAGGCCAGCGGGGGGGGCAAACAGATACGCAGTATTTT
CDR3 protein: CASSLGQRGGQTDTQYF

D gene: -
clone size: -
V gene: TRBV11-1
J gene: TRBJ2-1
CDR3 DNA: TGTGCCAGCAACATAGGGGGAACCTACAATGAGCAGTTCTTC
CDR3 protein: CASNIGGTYNEQFF

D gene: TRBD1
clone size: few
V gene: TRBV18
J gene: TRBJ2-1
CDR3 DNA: TGTGCCAGCTCACTCGGGACAGTATACAATGAGCAGTTCTTC
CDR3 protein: CASSLGTVYNEQFF

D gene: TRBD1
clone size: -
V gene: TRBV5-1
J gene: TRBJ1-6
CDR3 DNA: TGCGCCAGCAGCCCGGGGGACAGCTCCTATAATTCACCCCTCCACTTT
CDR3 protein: CASSPGDSSYNSPLHF

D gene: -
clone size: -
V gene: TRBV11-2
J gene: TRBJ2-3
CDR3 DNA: TGTGCCAGCAGCCCGATCGGGGGATTTAGCACAGATACGCAGTATTTT
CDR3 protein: CASSPIGGFSTDTQYF

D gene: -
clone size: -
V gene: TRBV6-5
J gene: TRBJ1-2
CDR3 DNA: TGTGCCAGCAGTTACCGAACAGACTATGGCTACACCTTC
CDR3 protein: CASSYRTDYGYTF

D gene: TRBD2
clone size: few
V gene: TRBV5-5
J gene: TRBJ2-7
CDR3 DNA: TGTGCCAGCAGCATGGGATTCTCGTCTAGCGGGTACTACGAGCAGTACTTC
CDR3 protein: CASSMGFSSSGYYEQYF

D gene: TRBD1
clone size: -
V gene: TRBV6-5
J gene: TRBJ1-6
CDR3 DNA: TGTGCCAGCACCCCGACAGGGGCAAATTCACCCCTCCACTTT
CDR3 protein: CASTPTGANSPLHF

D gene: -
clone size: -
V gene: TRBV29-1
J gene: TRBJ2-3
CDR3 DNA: TGCAGCGCCCCGGTGGTGAGCACAGATACGCAGTATTTT
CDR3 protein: CSAPVVSTDTQYF

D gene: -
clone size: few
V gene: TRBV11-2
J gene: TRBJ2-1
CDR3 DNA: TGTGCCAGCAGCTTCCAGGGGTCTAGAGGGAATGAGCAGTTCTTC
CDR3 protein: CASSFQGSRGNEQFF

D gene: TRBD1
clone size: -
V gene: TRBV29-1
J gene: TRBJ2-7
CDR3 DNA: TGCAGCGTTTTTGACAGGGAAAGAGAGCAGTACTTC
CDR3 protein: CSVFDREREQYF

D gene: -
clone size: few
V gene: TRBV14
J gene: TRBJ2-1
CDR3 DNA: TGTGCCAGCAGCCAGCCGACAGGTGAGACAAGCTCCTACAATGAGCAGTTCTTC
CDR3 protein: CASSQPTGETSSYNEQFF

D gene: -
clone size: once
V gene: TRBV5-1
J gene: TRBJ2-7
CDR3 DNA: TGCGCCAGCAGCTCGAGGGTGCAGTACTTC
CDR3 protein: CASSSRVQYF

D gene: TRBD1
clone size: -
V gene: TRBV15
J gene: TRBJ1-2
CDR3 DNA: TGTGCCACCAGCAGGGGGACAGGCATTTACTATGGCTACACCTTC
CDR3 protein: CATSRGTGIYYGYTF

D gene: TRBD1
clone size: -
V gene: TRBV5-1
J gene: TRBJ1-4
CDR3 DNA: TGCGCCAGCAGCCCTGACAGGGGGCGCGATGAAAAACTGTTTTTT
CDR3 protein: CASSPDRGRDEKLFF

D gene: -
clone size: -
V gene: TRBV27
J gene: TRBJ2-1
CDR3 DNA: TGTGCCAGCAGTTTGTGGCAGGGCCCTACCTACAATGAGCAGTTCTTC
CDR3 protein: CASSLWQGPTYNEQFF

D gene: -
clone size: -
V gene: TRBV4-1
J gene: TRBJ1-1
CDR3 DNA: TGCGCCAGCAGCCAAGCGGCAGAATGGGCGCGCGCTTTCTTT
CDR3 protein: CASSQAAEWARAFF

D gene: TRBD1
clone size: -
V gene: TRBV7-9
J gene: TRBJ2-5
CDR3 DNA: TGTGCCAGCAGCATCCCGGGACAGATCCAAGAGACCCAGTACTTC
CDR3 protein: CASSIPGQIQETQYF

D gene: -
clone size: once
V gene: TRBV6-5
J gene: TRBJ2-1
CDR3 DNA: TGTGCCAGCAGTTACGGCACCCGTGTCGAGCAGTTCTTC
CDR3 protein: CASSYGTRVEQFF

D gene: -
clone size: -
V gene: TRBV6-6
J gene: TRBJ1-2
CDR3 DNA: TGTGCCAGCAGTCAGACCCCCGACAGGCCCTATGGCTACACCTTC
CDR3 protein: CASSQTPDRPYGYTF

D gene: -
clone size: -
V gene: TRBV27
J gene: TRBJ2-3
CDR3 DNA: TGTGCCAGCAGGAGTTGGACAGCACCGGTCACAGATACGCAGTATTTT
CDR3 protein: CASRSWTAPVTDTQYF

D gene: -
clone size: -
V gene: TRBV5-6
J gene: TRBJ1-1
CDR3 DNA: TGTGCCAGCAGACTACAGGGGAACACTGAAGCTTTCTTT
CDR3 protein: CASRLQGNTEAFF

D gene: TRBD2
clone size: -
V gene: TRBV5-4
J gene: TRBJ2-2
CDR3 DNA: TGTGCCAGCAGCTCTCCTAGCGGAAACACCGGGGAGCTGTTTTTT
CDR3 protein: CASSSPSGNTGELFF

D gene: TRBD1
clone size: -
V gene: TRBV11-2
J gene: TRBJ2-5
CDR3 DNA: TGTGCCAGCAGGTATACAGGGGGTCAAGAGACCCAGTACTTC
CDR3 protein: CASRYTGGQETQYF

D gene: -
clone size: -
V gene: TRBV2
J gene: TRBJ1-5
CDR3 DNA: TGTGCCAGCAGCAGGGTCACTCAGCCCCAGCATTTT
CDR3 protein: CASSRVTQPQHF

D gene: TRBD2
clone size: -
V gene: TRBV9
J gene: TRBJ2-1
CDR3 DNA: TGTGCCAGCAGCGAGGCTAGCGGGGAGTACAATGAGCAGTTCTTC
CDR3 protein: CASSEASGEYNEQFF

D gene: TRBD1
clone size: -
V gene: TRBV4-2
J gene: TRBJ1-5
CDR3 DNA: TGTGCCAGCAGCCCCCAGGGGGAGGAAAATCAGCCCCAGCATTTT
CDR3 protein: CASSPQGEENQPQHF

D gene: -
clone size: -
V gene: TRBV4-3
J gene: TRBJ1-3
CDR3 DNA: TGCGCCAGCAGCCAAGATAGGACTGGCAGCTCTGGAAACACCATATATTTT
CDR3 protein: CASSQDRTGSSGNTIYF

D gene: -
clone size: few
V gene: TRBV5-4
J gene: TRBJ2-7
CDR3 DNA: TGTGCCAGCCGCCTCGGAGGGGCACTCGAGCAGTACTTC
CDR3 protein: CASRLGGALEQYF

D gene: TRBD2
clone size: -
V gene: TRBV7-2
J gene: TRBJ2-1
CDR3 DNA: TGTGCCAGCAGCTTAATAAGCGGGGTCAGCTCCTACAATGAGCAGTTCTTC
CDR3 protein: CASSLISGVSSYNEQFF

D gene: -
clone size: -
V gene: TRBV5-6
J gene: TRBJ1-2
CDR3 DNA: TGTGCCAGCAGCCACAAGGGCCCCTCAGGGTCAAACTATGGCTACACCTTC
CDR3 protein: CASSHKGPSGSNYGYTF

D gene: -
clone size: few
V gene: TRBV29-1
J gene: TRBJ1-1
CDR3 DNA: TGCAGCGCCACGACAGTGAACACTGAAGCTTTCTTT
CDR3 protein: CSATTVNTEAFF

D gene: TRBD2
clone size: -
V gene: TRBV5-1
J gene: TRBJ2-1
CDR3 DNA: TGCGCCAGTGAGCTCCGGGTAGCGGGGGGAAATGAGCAGTTCTTC
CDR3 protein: CASELRVAGGNEQFF

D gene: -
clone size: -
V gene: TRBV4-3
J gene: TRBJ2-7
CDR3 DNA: TGCGCCAGCAAACACTACAGGCTATCCTACGAGCAGTACTTC
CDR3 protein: CASKHYRLSYEQYF

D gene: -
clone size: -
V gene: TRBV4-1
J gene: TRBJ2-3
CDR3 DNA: TGCGCCAGCAGCCAGGAGCCTAAGGCGGCAGATACGCAGTATTTT
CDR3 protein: CASSQEPKAADTQYF

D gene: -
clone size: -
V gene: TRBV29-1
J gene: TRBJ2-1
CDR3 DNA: TGCAGCGTTGAAGCTCGCAGCCCCCAAAGGAGCTCCTACAATGAGCAGTTCTTC
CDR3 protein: CSVEARSPQRSSYNEQFF

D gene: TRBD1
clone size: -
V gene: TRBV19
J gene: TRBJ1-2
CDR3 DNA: TGTGCCAGTAGCAGGGACAGCTATTCTAGCTATGGCTACACCTTC
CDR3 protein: CASSRDSYSSYGYTF